These 16 T cell receptor beta chains were all obtained from the same sample, sequenced in a study of blood T cell repertoires in COVID-19. The method was immunoSEQ multiplex PCR; TCRdb's version includes in-frame clones alone and lacks a portion of them. This sample has just over 90,000 clones, with roughly 88% found just once. The sequenced sample was peripheral blood. The source of these receptors is a human donor with active COVID-19. The donor label of this sample is uncertain.

The V and J genes are TRBV7-2 and TRBJ2-1; TRBD2 matches at 8 bases. The CDR3 is made up of 18 amino acids. Germline CDR1 is SGHTA and CDR2 is FQGNSA. With V trimmed by 2 bases and J by 4 bases, 13 bases remained unmatched. This chain's CDR3 is CASSLMSASGGLYNEQFF. Here the CDR3 DNA reads TGTGCCAGCAGCTTAATGTCGGCATCGGGGGGGCTTTACAATGAGCAGTTCTTC.

V is TRBV6-4 and J is TRBJ2-3; D unresolved. The CDR3 has 15 amino acids. CDR1 MRHNA and CDR2 SNTAGT come from the germline V gene. V was shortened by 2 bases and J by 3 bases, with 12 bases between the two germline ends. The CDR3 nucleotides are TGTGCCAGCAGTGACGGATGGCAGGATACAGATACGCAGTATTTT. The encoded protein is CASSDGWQDTDTQYF.

The table lists this clone with a count of one. The chain links TRBV5-4 to TRBJ1-1; 7 bases are a match to TRBD1. Germline V gene data show CDR1 as SGHNT and CDR2 as YYREEE (reference sequence). V shed 4 bases, J shed 4 bases, and the junction held 4 bases outside the gene matches. The CDR3 consists of 13 residues. This CDR3 reads CASSVPGGTEAFF. DNA of the CDR3: TGTGCCAGCAGCGTCCCAGGGGGCACTGAAGCTTTCTTT.

The genes are TRBV19 and TRBJ1-4, with 9 bases lining up with TRBD1. Germline V gene data show CDR1 as LNHDA and CDR2 as SQIVND (reference sequence). The V segment lost 6 bases and the J segment 8 bases; nucleotides outside the gene matches: 7. The CDR3 spans 14 residues. The CDR3 reads CASSPTGGMEKLFF. For the CDR3, the DNA is TGTGCCAGTAGCCCGACAGGGGGAATGGAAAAACTGTTTTTT.

CDR3 sequence reads: CASSVDNSGTGVSQPQHF. The CDR3 nucleotides read TGTGCCAGCAGCGTAGACAACTCAGGGACAGGTGTAAGTCAGCCCCAGCATTTT. This chain links TRBV9 with TRBJ1-5, with 8 bases matching TRBD1. CDR3 length: 18 amino acids. Trimming removed 0 bases from V and 6 bases from J; junction bases left unmatched: 14. Germline values: CDR1 SGDLS, CDR2 YYNGEE.

This clone is a singleton in its sample. The chain uses TRBV7-9 and TRBJ2-5; a weak D match, TRBD2 (6 bases). Trimming removed 4 bases at V and 2 bases at J, with 17 bases between. Germline lookup yields CDR1 SEHNR and CDR2 FQNEAQ (reference sequence). The CDR3 extends over 16 amino acids. The CDR3 DNA reads TGTGCCAGCAGCTCTAACCCGGGGGACTTGCAAGAGACCCAGTACTTC. This gives the protein CASSSNPGDLQETQYF.

The sample holds one count of this clone. The rearrangement uses TRBV27 and TRBJ1-2; D uncertain. V lost 2 bases and J lost 2, with 12 bases in between. Germline V CDR1 and CDR2: MNHEY, SMNVEV (reference sequence). This CDR3 region has 15 residues. The CDR3 spells CASSLTGYDNYGYTF. DNA for the CDR3: TGTGCCAGCAGTTTAACGGGGTATGACAACTATGGCTACACCTTC.

The table lists this clone with a count of one. The chain joins TRBV27 to TRBJ1-6; D is undetermined. V was clipped by 5 bases and J by 0 bases, with 8 bases between them. The CDR3 is 15 residues long. Per the germline V gene, CDR1 is MNHEY and CDR2 is SMNVEV (reference sequence). CDR3: CASSALSSYNSPLHF. CDR3 nucleotide sequence: TGTGCCAGCAGTGCCCTGAGCTCCTATAATTCACCCCTCCACTTT.

With regard to this clone: Sequence at one end of the junction differs from germline and may be a read error. This chain joins TRBV7-7 and TRBJ2-5; 7 bases are shared with TRBD1. In germline, CDR1 is SSHAT, CDR2 FNYEAQ (reference sequence). There are 13 residues in the CDR3. This chain's CDR3 is CASSSTGTETQYF. In nucleotides, the CDR3 is TGTGCTAGCAGCTCGACAGGGACAGAGACCCAGTACTTC.

CDR3 sequence reads: CASSKPGQGYNEQFF. DNA for the CDR3: TGTGCCAGCAGCAAACCGGGACAGGGATACAATGAGCAGTTCTTC. The chain joins TRBV6-2 or TRBV6-3 to TRBJ2-1; 9 bases match TRBD1. This CDR3 spans 15 amino acids. CDR1 is MNHEY and CDR2 is SVGEGT in the germline V gene. V lost 6 bases and J lost 4; bases outside the gene matches: 7.

Written as DNA, the CDR3 is TGTGCCAGCTCGACAGGCTCGCAAGAGACCCAGTACTTC. This codes for CASSTGSQETQYF. The rearrangement uses TRBV18 and TRBJ2-5, with a tentative D call TRBD1 (6 bases). This CDR3 comprises 13 residues. Trimming pared 6 bases from V and 2 bases from J, leaving 10 bases between. Germline values: CDR1 KGHSH, CDR2 LQKENI.

This clone showed up just once. V gene TRBV24-1 combines with J gene TRBJ2-3, with TRBD2 identical over 12 bases. Trimming took 4 bases from V and 5 from J; bases not matched to a gene: 6. The CDR3 consists of 16 residues. The germline V gene has CDR1 KGHDR and CDR2 SFDVKD. CDR3 nucleotide sequence: TGTGCCACCAGTGACCCTAGCGGGGGGGCCAGAGATACGCAGTATTTT. Its translation: CATSDPSGGARDTQYF.

The V gene is TRBV28, the J gene TRBJ1-3, with 7 bases fitting TRBD1. The germline gives CDR1 MDHEN, CDR2 SYDVKM. The CDR3 covers 17 residues. V lost 4 bases, J lost 3 bases, and 12 bases stayed unmatched. The CDR3 DNA sequence: TGTGCCAGCAGTTCTCTGACAGGGAACATAGTTGGAAACACCATATATTTT. The encoded protein is CASSSLTGNIVGNTIYF.

The rearrangement links TRBV19 to TRBJ1-5, with D possibly TRBD1 on 5 matching bases. CDR3 length: 15 amino acids. Trimming removed 2 bases at V and 5 bases at J, with 13 bases between. CDR1 LNHDA and CDR2 SQIVND come from the germline V gene (reference sequence). This chain's CDR3 is CASSISWSRDQPQHF. The DNA for the CDR3 is TGTGCCAGTAGTATATCGTGGAGCAGGGATCAGCCCCAGCATTTT.

This clone was recorded only once. The rearrangement uses TRBV18 and TRBJ2-3; D gene uncertain. The V and J ends lost 3 bases and 5 bases respectively, with 9 bases between them. CDR3 length: 13 residues. Germline CDR1 reads KGHSH; CDR2 reads LQKENI. The CDR3 here is CASSPSYEDTQYF. The CDR3 nucleotides are TGTGCCAGCTCACCGTCCTATGAAGATACGCAGTATTTT.

This chain connects TRBV2 to TRBJ1-2; 8 nucleotides line up with TRBD1. The CDR3 has 13 residues. The V and J ends lost 5 bases and 2 bases, in that order; junction bases with no gene match: 1. The germline CDR1 and CDR2 sequences are SNHLY and FYNNEI. The CDR3 region has the DNA TGTGCCAGCAGTCGACAGGGGAACTATGGCTACACCTTC. It yields the protein CASSRQGNYGYTF.